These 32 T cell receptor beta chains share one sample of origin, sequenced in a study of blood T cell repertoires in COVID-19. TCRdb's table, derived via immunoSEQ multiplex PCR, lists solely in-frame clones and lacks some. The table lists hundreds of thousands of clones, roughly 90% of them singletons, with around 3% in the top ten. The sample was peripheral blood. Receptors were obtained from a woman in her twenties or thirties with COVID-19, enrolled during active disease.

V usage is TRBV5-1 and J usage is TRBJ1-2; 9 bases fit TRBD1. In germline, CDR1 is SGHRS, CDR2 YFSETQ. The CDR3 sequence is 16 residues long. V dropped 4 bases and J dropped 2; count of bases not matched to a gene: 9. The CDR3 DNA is TGCGCCAGCAGCGGGGACAGGGCCCACGGGAACTATGGCTACACCTTC. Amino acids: CASSGDRAHGNYGYTF.

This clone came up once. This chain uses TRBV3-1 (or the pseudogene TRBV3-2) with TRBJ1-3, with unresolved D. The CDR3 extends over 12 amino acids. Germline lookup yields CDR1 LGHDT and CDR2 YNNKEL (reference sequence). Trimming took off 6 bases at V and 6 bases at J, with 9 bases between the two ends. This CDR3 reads CASRGGENTIYF. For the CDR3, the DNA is TGTGCCAGCAGGGGAGGTGAAAACACCATATATTTT.

The CDR3 bases are TGTGCCAGCAGCCGAGACAGGGACGGCACTGAAGCTTTCTTT. It is translated as CASSRDRDGTEAFF. The V gene is TRBV11-1, the J gene TRBJ1-1; 7 bases agree with TRBD1. CDR3 size: 14 residues. V lost 5 bases and J lost 4; bases outside the gene matches: 7. Germline lookup yields CDR1 SGHAT and CDR2 FQDESV (reference sequence).

CDR3 region: CASRGGLETQYF. The DNA for the CDR3 is TGTGCCAGCCGGGGGGGCCTGGAGACCCAGTACTTC. V usage is TRBV3-1 (or the pseudogene TRBV3-2) and J usage is TRBJ2-5; TRBD2 matches 8 bases. The trim removed 8 bases at V and 5 bases at J, leaving 4 bases unmatched. The CDR3 runs to 12 residues. Germline V gives CDR1 LGHDT, CDR2 YNNKEL (reference sequence).

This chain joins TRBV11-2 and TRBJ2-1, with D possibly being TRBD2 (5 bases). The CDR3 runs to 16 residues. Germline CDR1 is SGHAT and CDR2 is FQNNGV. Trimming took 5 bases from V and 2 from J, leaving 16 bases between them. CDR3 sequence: CASSPRRFLAYNEQFF. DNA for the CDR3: TGTGCCAGCAGCCCTCGGAGGTTTCTCGCCTACAATGAGCAGTTCTTC.

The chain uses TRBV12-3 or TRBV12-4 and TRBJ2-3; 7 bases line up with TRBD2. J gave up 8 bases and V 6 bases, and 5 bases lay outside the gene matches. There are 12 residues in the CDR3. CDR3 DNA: TGTGCCAGCAGGATGGGGGAGGGTACGCAGTATTTT. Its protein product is CASRMGEGTQYF.

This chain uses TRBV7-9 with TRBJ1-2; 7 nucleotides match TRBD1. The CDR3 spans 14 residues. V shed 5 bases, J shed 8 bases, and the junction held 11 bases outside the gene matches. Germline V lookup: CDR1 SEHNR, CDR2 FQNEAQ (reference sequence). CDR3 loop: CASSPGRDSGGYTF. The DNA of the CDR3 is TGTGCCAGCAGCCCCGGCCGGGACAGTGGGGGCTACACCTTC.

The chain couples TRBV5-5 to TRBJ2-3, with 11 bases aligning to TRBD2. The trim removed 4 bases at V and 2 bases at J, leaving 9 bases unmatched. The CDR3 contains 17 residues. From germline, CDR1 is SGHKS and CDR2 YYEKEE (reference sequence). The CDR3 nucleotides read TGTGCCAGCAGCGGCGATTCGGGACTAGCGGACACAGATACGCAGTATTTT. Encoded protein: CASSGDSGLADTDTQYF.

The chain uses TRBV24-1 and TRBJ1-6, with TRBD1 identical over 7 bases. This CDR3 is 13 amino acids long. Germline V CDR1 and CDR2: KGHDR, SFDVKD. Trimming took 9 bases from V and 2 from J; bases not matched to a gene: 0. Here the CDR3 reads CATQGAYNSPLHF. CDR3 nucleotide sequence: TGTGCCACCCAGGGGGCCTATAATTCACCCCTCCACTTT.

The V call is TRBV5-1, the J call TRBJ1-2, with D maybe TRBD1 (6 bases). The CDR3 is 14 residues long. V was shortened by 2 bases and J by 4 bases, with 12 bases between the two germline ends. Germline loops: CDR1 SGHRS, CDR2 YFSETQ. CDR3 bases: TGCGCCAGCAGCTTTTCGCCGGACAGCTATGGCTACACCTTC. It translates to CASSFSPDSYGYTF.

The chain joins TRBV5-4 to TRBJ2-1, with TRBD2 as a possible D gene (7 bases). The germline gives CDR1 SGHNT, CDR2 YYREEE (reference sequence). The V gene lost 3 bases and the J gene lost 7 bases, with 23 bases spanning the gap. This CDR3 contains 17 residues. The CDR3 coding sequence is TGTGCCAGCAGCTCCCTGTCTGGGGGGGCCGAATTTAATGAGCAGTTCTTC. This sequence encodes CASSSLSGGAEFNEQFF.

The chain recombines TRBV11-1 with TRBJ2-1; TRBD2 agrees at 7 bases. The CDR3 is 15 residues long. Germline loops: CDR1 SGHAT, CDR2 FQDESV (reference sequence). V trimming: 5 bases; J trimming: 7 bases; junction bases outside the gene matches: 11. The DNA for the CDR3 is TGTGCCAGCAGCCCTGGGAGGGTGGTCGTTAATGAGCAGTTCTTC. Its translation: CASSPGRVVVNEQFF. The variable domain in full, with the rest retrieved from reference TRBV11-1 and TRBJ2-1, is EAEVAQSPRYKITEKSQAVAFWCDPISGHATLYWYRQILGQGPELLVQFQDESVVDDSQLPKDRFSAERLKGVDSTLKIQPAELGDSAMYLCASSPGRVVVNEQFFGPGTRLTVL.

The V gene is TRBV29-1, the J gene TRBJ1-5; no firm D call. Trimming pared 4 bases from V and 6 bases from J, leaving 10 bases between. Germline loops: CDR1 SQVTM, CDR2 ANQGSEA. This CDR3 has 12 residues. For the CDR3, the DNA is TGCAGCGTTGTTAGTAGCGGTCAGCCCCAGCATTTT. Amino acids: CSVVSSGQPQHF. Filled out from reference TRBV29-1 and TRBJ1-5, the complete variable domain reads SAVISQKPSRDICQRGTSLTIQCQVDSQVTMMFWYRQQPGQSLTLIATANQGSEATYESGFVIDKFPISRPNLTFSTLTVSNMSPEDSSIYLCSVVSSGQPQHFGDGTRLSIL.

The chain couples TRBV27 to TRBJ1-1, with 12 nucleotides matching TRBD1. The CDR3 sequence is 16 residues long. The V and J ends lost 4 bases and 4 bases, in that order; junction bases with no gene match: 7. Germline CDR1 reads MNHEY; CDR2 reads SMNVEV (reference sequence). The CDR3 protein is CASSWGQGAAGTEAFF. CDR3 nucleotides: TGTGCCAGCAGTTGGGGACAGGGGGCGGCTGGCACTGAAGCTTTCTTT.

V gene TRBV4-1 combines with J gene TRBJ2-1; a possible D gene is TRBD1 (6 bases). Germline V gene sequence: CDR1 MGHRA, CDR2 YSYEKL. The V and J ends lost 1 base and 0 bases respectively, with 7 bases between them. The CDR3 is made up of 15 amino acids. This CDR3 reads CASSQGQASYNEQFF. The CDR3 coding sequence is TGCGCCAGCAGCCAAGGACAGGCCTCCTACAATGAGCAGTTCTTC.

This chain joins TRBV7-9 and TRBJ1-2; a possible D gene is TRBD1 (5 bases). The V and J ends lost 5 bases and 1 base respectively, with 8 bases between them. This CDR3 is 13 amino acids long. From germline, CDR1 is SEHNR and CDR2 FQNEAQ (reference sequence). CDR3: CASSQDINYGYTF. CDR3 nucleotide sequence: TGTGCCAGCAGCCAGGACATTAACTATGGCTACACCTTC.

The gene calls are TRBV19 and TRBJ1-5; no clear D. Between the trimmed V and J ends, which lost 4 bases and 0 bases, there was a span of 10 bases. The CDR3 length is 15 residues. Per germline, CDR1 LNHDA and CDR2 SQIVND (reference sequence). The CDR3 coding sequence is TGTGCCAGTAGTACCGCGGGCCCTAGCAATCAGCCCCAGCATTTT. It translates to CASSTAGPSNQPQHF.

CDR3 coding DNA: TGTGCCACCAGCAGGGGGGCGGACAGGGCCTATGAGCAGTTCTTC. This sequence encodes CATSRGADRAYEQFF. The chain combines TRBV15 with TRBJ2-1, with 8 bases identical to TRBD1. Germline trimming cut 3 bases from V and 8 bases from J; bases unmatched to any gene: 9. The CDR3 length is 15 residues. CDR1 and CDR2 (germline): LNHNV, YYDKDF (reference sequence).

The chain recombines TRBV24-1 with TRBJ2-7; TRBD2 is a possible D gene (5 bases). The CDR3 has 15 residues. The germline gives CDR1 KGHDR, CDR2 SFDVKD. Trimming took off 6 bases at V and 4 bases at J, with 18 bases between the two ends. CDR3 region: CATSPQPRGDYEQYV. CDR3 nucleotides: TGTGCCACCAGTCCCCAGCCCCGGGGAGATTACGAGCAGTACGTC.

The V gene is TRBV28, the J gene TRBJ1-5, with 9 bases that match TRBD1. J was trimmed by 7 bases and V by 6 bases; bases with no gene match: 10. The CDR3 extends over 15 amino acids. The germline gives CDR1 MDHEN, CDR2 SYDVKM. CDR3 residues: CASRLRQGGRQPQHF. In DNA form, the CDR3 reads TGTGCCAGCAGACTACGACAGGGGGGTAGGCAGCCCCAGCATTTT.

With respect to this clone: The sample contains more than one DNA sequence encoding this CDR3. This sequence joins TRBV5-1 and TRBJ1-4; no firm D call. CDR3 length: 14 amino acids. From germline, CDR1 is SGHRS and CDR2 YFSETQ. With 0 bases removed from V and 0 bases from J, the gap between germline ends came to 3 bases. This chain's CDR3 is CASSLGATNEKLFF. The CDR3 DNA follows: TGCGCCAGCAGCTTGGGCGCAACTAATGAAAAACTGTTTTTT.

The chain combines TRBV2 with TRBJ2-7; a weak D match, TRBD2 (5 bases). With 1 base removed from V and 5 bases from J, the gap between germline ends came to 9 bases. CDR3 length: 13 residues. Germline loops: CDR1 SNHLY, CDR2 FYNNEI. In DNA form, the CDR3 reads TGTGCCAGCAGTGAAGACCTGACTAACGAGCAGTACGTC. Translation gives CASSEDLTNEQYV.

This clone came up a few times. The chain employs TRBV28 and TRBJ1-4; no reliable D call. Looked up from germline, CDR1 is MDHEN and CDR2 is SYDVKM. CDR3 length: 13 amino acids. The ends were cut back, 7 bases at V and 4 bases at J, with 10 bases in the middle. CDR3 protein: CASNKPGNEKLFF. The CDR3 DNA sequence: TGTGCCAGCAACAAACCTGGTAATGAAAAACTGTTTTTT.

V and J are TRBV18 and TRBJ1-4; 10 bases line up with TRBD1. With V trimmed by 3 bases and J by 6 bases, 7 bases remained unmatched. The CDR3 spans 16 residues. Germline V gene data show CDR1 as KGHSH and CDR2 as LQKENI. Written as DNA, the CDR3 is TGTGCCAGCTCACCCCGGGACAGGGGAGCCGATGAAAAACTGTTTTTT. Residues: CASSPRDRGADEKLFF. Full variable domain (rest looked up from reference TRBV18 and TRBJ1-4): NAGVMQNPRHLVRRRGQEARLRCSPMKGHSHVYWYRQLPEEGLKFMVYLQKENIIDESGMPKERFSAEFPKEGPSILRIQQVVRGDSAAYFCASSPRDRGADEKLFFGSGTQLSVL.

This CDR3 is CASRYNADTQYF. As DNA, the CDR3 is TGTGCCAGCAGATACAATGCGGATACGCAGTATTTT. This chain links TRBV6-2 or TRBV6-3 with TRBJ2-3; D uncertain. The CDR3 is made up of 12 amino acids. CDR1 MNHEY and CDR2 SVGEGT come from the germline V gene. The germline V and J ends were trimmed by 6 bases and 6 bases, with 10 bases remaining between them.

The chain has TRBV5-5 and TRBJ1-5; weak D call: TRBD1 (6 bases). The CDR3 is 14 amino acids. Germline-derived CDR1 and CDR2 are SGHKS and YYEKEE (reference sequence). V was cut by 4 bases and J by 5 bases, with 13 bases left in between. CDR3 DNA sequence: TGTGCCAGCAGCCTTTGGACAGTAGATCAGCCCCAGCATTTT. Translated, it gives CASSLWTVDQPQHF.

The CDR3 DNA reads TGTGCCAGCAGTTTATCTTCGGTGGGCAGGGGACCTGGAAACACCATATATTTT. This encodes CASSLSSVGRGPGNTIYF. The chain couples TRBV27 to TRBJ1-3; D possibly corresponds to TRBD1 (6 bases). Trimming shortened V by 0 bases and J by 2 bases, and 17 bases separated the two germline ends. Germline CDR1 MNHEY, CDR2 SMNVEV (reference sequence). This CDR3 has 18 amino acids.

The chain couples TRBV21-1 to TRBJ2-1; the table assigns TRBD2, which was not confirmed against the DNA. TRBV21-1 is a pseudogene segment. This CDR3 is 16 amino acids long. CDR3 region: CASSKARGVSYNEQFF. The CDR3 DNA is TGTGCCAGCAGCAAAGCGCGGGGGGTATCCTACAATGAGCAGTTCTTC.

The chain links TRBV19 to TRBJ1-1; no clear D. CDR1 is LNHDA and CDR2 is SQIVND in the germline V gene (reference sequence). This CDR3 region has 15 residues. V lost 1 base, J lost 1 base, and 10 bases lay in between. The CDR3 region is CASSIGLLPNTEAFF. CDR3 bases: TGTGCCAGTAGTATAGGCTTACTCCCGAACACTGAAGCTTTCTTT.

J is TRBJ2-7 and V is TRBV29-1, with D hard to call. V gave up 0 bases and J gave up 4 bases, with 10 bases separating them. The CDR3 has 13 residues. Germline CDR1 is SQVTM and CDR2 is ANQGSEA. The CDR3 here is CSVEDRVGYEQYF. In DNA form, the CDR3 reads TGCAGCGTTGAAGATCGGGTCGGTTACGAGCAGTACTTC.

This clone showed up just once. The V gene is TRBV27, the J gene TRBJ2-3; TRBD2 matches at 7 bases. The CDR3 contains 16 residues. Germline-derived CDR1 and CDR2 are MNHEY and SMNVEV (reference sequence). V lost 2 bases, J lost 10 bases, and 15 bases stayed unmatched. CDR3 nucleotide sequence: TGTGCCAGCAGTTTAGTGGCGGGGGTAGGTCGGTGGGCGCAGTATTTT. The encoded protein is CASSLVAGVGRWAQYF.

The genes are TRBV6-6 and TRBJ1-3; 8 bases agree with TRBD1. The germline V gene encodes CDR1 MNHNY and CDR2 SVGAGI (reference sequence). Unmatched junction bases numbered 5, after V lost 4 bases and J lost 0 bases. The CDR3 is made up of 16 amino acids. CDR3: CASSSTGDSSGNTIYF. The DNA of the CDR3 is TGTGCCAGCAGTTCGACAGGGGACTCCTCTGGAAACACCATATATTTT.